This T cell receptor beta chain was captured by sequencing in a study of blood T cell repertoires in COVID-19. In the study overall: Sources were T cells, B-cell-depleted T cells, or PBMCs; the material itself was cDNA or gDNA.

Germline V gene sequence: CDR1 LGHDT, CDR2 YNNKEL (reference sequence). With 0 bases removed from V and 4 bases from J, the gap between germline ends came to 21 bases. The CDR3 is 18 amino acids. Libraries were prepared by immunoSEQ multiplex PCR; TCRdb keeps only in-frame clonotypes and omits some of them. The sample records some 100,000 clones, approximately 93% being singletons. The chain links TRBV3-1 (or the pseudogene TRBV3-2) to TRBJ1-1, with D perhaps matching TRBD1 (6 bases). The sequence derives from a man aged 60-69 years with acute or convalescent COVID-19. Sequencing input: peripheral blood. CDR3 region: CASSQEGDRGRGTTEAFF. As DNA, the CDR3 is TGTGCCAGCAGCCAAGAAGGGGATCGGGGCAGGGGAACCACTGAAGCTTTCTTT.